This T cell receptor (beta chain) was identified during a study of shared clonotypes between healthy human individuals. Study overall: For every donor, three CD4 naive, three CD4 memory, two CD8 naive and one CD8 memory plates were used. Study-wide results and caveats: Richness estimates generally favored naive over memory subsets.

Of note for this clone: Its antigen remains unidentified.

Data came from immunoSEQ multiplex PCR; TCRdb stores just in-frame clones and leaves some out. The data contain over 950,000 clones, approximately 80% of them singletons. The V gene's germline CDR1 is LNHNV and CDR2 YYDKDF (reference sequence). V lost 1 base, J lost 4 bases, and 19 bases lay in between. This CDR3 has 17 amino acids. The clonotype was recovered from a man between 18 and 35 years old in good health. Some clones in this sample may be carry-over from other donors' samples. V gene TRBV15 combines with J gene TRBJ1-2; D ambiguous. The specimen was memory CD4+ T cells from PBMCs. Noted subset: CD45RA-negative fraction. The CDR3 loop reads CATSRATKAIGSYGYTF. The CDR3 DNA reads TGTGCCACCAGCAGAGCCACCAAGGCCATTGGGAGCTATGGCTACACCTTC.